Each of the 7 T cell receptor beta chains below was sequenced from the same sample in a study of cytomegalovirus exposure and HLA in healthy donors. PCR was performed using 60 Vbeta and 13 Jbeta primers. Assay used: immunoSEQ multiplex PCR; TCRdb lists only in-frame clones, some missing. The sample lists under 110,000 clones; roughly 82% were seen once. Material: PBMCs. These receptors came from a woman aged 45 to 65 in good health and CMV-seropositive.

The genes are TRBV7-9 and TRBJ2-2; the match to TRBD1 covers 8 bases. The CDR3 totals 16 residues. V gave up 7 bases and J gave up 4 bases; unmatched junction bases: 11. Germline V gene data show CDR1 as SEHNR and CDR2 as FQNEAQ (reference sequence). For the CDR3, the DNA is TGTGCCAGCATCACCAAGGGGCAGGGGGCCACCGGGGAGCTGTTTTTT. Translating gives CASITKGQGATGELFF.

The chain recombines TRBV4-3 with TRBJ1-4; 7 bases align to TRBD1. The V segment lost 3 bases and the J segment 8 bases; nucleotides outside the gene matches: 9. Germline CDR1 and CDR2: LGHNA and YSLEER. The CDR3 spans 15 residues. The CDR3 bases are TGCGCCAGCAGCCATAACGACAGGGACGTAGAAAAACTGTTTTTT. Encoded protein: CASSHNDRDVEKLFF.

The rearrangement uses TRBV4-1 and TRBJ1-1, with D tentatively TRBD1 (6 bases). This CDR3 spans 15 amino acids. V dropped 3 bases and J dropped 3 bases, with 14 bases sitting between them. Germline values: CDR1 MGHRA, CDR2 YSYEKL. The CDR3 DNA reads TGCGCCAGCAGCCAGGAGCGAGGGGGTGACACTGAAGCTTTCTTT. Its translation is CASSQERGGDTEAFF.

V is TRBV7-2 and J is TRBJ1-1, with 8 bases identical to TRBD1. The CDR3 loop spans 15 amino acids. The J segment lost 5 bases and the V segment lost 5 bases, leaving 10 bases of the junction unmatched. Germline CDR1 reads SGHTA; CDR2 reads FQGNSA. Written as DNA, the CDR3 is TGTGCCAGCAGCCCGACCGGACAGGGACGGACTGAAGCTTTCTTT. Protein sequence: CASSPTGQGRTEAFF.

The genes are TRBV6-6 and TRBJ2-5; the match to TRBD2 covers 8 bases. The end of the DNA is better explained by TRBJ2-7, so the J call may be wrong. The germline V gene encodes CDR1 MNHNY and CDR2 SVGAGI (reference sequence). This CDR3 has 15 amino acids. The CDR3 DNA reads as TGTGCCAGCAGTTACGACGGGACTAGGGGATACGAGCAGTACTTC. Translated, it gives CASSYDGTRGYEQYF.

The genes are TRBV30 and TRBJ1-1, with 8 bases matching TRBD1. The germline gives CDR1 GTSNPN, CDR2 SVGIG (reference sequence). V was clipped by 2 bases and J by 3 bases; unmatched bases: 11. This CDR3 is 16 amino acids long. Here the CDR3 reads CAWSTGTGRGDTEAFF. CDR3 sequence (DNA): TGTGCCTGGAGTACCGGGACAGGAAGAGGGGACACTGAAGCTTTCTTT.

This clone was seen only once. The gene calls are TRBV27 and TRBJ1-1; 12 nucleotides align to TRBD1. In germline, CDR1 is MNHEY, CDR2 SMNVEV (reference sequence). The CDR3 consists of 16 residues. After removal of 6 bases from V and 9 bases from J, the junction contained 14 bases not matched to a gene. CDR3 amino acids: CASRPRDRGRLSQAFF. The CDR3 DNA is TGTGCCAGCAGGCCACGGGACAGGGGGCGGTTATCCCAAGCTTTCTTT.